This T cell receptor beta chain is from a study of shared clonotypes between healthy human individuals. Background on the study: Every donor yielded three CD4 naive, three CD4 memory, two CD8 naive and one CD8 memory plate.

Generated by immunoSEQ multiplex PCR, the TCRdb table keeps only in-frame clones and is missing some. The sample lists roughly 2.1 million clones; about 92% were seen once. The CDR3 length is 17 residues. J was trimmed by 0 bases and V by 0 bases; bases with no gene match: 0. Germline assignment: CDR1 MNHEY and CDR2 SMNVEV (reference sequence). Naive CD8 cells comprised CD45RO-negative, CCR7-positively selected cells, excluding terminally differentiated effector memory CD45RA+ cells. What was sequenced was naive CD8+ T cells from PBMCs. This TCR was sampled from a man between 18 and 29 years old in good health. Some clones in this sample may be carry-over from other donors' samples. The V gene is TRBV27, the J gene TRBJ2-2, with 11 bases fitting TRBD2. DNA for the CDR3: TGTGCCAGCAGTTTATCGACTAGCGGGGCGAACACCGGGGAGCTGTTTTTT. It is translated as CASSLSTSGANTGELFF.